The next 18 T cell receptor beta chains were all read from a single sample in a study of shared clonotypes between healthy human individuals. TCRdb's table, derived via immunoSEQ multiplex PCR, lists solely in-frame clones and lacks some. The data hold 2.3 million or so clones, with about 92% observed a single time. Sequencing was done on a sample of naive CD4+ T cells from PBMCs. Subset denoted: CD45RA+ positively selected. Receptors were obtained from a man younger than 35 in good health. Some clones in this sample may be carry-over from other donors' samples.

The CDR3 DNA is TGTGCCAGCAGTGAAGAGGTAGCGGGAGCGAATGAGCAGTTCTTC. This sequence encodes CASSEEVAGANEQFF. The genes are TRBV2 and TRBJ2-1; 9 bases are shared with TRBD2. Per germline, CDR1 SNHLY and CDR2 FYNNEI. The CDR3 runs to 15 residues. With V trimmed by 1 base and J by 7 bases, 5 bases remained unmatched.

The genes are TRBV11-3 and TRBJ1-6; D ambiguous. CDR3 length: 13 amino acids. Germline values: CDR1 SGHNT, CDR2 YENEEA. V was pared by 0 bases and J by 9 bases, with 6 bases between. Here the CDR3 DNA reads TGTGCCAGCAGCTTAGAGACTGGTTCACCCCTCCACTTT. This gives the protein CASSLETGSPLHF.

The chain joins TRBV14 to TRBJ2-3; 8 nucleotides align to TRBD2. The V and J ends lost 4 bases and 2 bases, in that order; junction bases with no gene match: 5. The CDR3 extends over 15 amino acids. CDR1 is SGHDN and CDR2 is FVKESK in the germline V gene. DNA for the CDR3: TGTGCCAGCAGCCCACTAGCGGAGTTCACAGATACGCAGTATTTT. This codes for CASSPLAEFTDTQYF.

V gene TRBV28 combines with J gene TRBJ1-5; 7 positions agree with TRBD1. CDR1 and CDR2 from the germline V gene are MDHEN and SYDVKM. This CDR3 has 15 residues. Unmatched junction bases numbered 10, after V lost 4 bases and J lost 7 bases. The CDR3 DNA sequence: TGTGCCAGCAGTTCCCCCGGACAGGTTAGACAGCCCCAGCATTTT. Amino acids: CASSSPGQVRQPQHF.

The chain couples TRBV7-2 to TRBJ1-1, with D possibly being TRBD1 (5 bases). Per germline, CDR1 SGHTA and CDR2 FQGNSA. The CDR3 is made up of 15 amino acids. Between the trimmed V and J ends, which lost 3 bases and 4 bases, there was a span of 15 bases. This CDR3 is CASSLFGRAATEAFF. The CDR3 DNA sequence: TGTGCCAGCAGCTTGTTCGGCAGGGCGGCCACTGAAGCTTTCTTT.

The J gene is TRBJ2-3, the V gene TRBV6-5; TRBD1 is a possible D gene (5 bases). The V end was cut by 5 bases, the J end by 3 bases, with 15 bases between. The CDR3 has 15 residues. CDR1 MNHEY and CDR2 SVGAGI come from the germline V gene. The CDR3 loop is CASSLTGPGTDTQYF. The CDR3 DNA reads TGTGCCAGCAGTCTCACAGGTCCCGGTACAGATACGCAGTATTTT.

The chain couples TRBV28 to TRBJ2-1; perhaps TRBD2 as D (5 bases). With 6 bases removed from V and 6 bases from J, the gap between germline ends came to 15 bases. Per germline, CDR1 MDHEN and CDR2 SYDVKM. This CDR3 comprises 14 residues. The CDR3 DNA sequence: TGTGCCAGCAGCCGCCCCGGAGGTGTCAATGAGCAGTTCTTC. It specifies CASSRPGGVNEQFF.

The chain combines TRBV15 with TRBJ2-4; the D gene is possibly TRBD2 (5 bases). Per the germline V gene, CDR1 is LNHNV and CDR2 is YYDKDF (reference sequence). The CDR3 length is 16 residues. Trimming removed 1 base from V and 8 bases from J, with 18 bases in between. CDR3 coding DNA: TGTGCCACCAGCAGAGGAAGTTTACTAGTCGGCGACATTCAGTACTTC. Translation: CATSRGSLLVGDIQYF.

In its sample, this clone was seen a few times. The chain couples TRBV7-3 to TRBJ1-1; 7 bases agree with TRBD1. Germline V CDR1 and CDR2: SGHTA, FQGTGA. The CDR3 is 14 amino acids. The junction had 6 bases not matched to a gene; V was cut back by 5 bases and J by 3 bases. CDR3 protein: CASSPGGTYTEAFF. The CDR3 bases are TGTGCCAGCAGCCCAGGGGGGACCTACACTGAAGCTTTCTTT.

CDR3 DNA sequence: TGTGCCAGCAGAGCCTACAACAATTCACCCCTCCACTTT. This gives the protein CASRAYNNSPLHF. V usage is TRBV28 and J usage is TRBJ1-6; D is undetermined. From germline, CDR1 is MDHEN and CDR2 SYDVKM. V was trimmed by 6 bases and J by 7 bases, leaving 10 bases between them. The CDR3 length is 13 residues.

This clone was seen only a few times. The V and J genes are TRBV11-2 and TRBJ1-1, with D possibly matching TRBD1 (5 bases). The CDR3 has 14 amino acids. Trimming stripped 2 bases from V and 5 bases from J, with 12 bases between. Germline V gene lookup returns CDR1 SGHAT and CDR2 FQNNGV. The CDR3 coding sequence is TGTGCCAGCAGCTTAAATCGGGGCGGGACTGAAGCTTTCTTT. This sequence encodes CASSLNRGGTEAFF.

The genes are TRBV5-5 and TRBJ2-7; D unclear. The germline gives CDR1 SGHKS, CDR2 YYEKEE (reference sequence). Trimming stripped 0 bases from V and 4 bases from J, with 5 bases between. The CDR3 runs to 12 residues. The CDR3 reads CASSLERYEQYF. In DNA form, the CDR3 reads TGTGCCAGCAGCTTGGAAAGGTACGAGCAGTACTTC.

V gene TRBV5-4 combines with J gene TRBJ2-1, with 7 bases aligning to TRBD1. Germline V gene data show CDR1 as SGHNT and CDR2 as YYREEE (reference sequence). The V and J ends lost 3 bases and 10 bases, in that order; junction bases with no gene match: 7. This CDR3 comprises 13 residues. CDR3 sequence: CASSSTDRDEQFF. The CDR3 region has the DNA TGTGCCAGCAGCTCGACCGACAGGGACGAGCAGTTCTTC.

This clone was seen a single time. Other nucleotide sequences from this sample produce the same CDR3. The genes are TRBV7-2 and TRBJ2-2; possibly TRBD2 for D (6 bases). The CDR3 is 13 residues long. Between the trimmed V and J ends, which lost 3 bases and 6 bases, there was a span of 8 bases. The germline V gene has CDR1 SGHTA and CDR2 FQGNSA. The CDR3 protein is CASSFREAGELFF. CDR3 sequence (DNA): TGTGCCAGCAGCTTTAGGGAGGCCGGGGAGCTGTTTTTT.

The rearrangement links TRBV7-9 to TRBJ2-1; TRBD2 aligns across 11 bases. Germline V gives CDR1 SEHNR, CDR2 FQNEAQ (reference sequence). The ends lost 7 bases at V and 10 bases at J; junction bases unmatched: 18. There are 17 residues in the CDR3. DNA of the CDR3: TGTGCCAGCAACCCCAGGGTAGCGGGAGGGCCGGCAGGGGAGCAGTTCTTC. It encodes CASNPRVAGGPAGEQFF. Full variable domain (missing parts from reference TRBV7-9 and TRBJ2-1): DTGVSQNPRHKITKRGQNVTFRCDPISEHNRLYWYRQTLGQGPEFLTYFQNEAQLEKSRLLSDRFSAERPKGSFSTLEIQRTEQGDSAMYLCASNPRVAGGPAGEQFFGPGTRLTVL.

The V call is TRBV5-1, the J call TRBJ2-4, with D perhaps matching TRBD1 or TRBD2 (6 bases each). CDR1 is SGHRS and CDR2 is YFSETQ in the germline V gene. CDR3 size: 16 residues. The V end lost 1 base, the J end lost 5 bases, and 16 bases lay between the germline ends. DNA of the CDR3: TGCGCCAGCAGCTTGCTCGGGGGCATGGGTGAAAACATTCAGTACTTC. It codes for CASSLLGGMGENIQYF.

The chain links TRBV28 to TRBJ2-7, with TRBD2 as a possible D gene (6 bases). The V end lost 4 bases, the J end lost 2 bases, and 15 bases lay between the germline ends. The length of the CDR3 is 15 residues. The germline V gene encodes CDR1 MDHEN and CDR2 SYDVKM. In DNA, the CDR3 is TGTGCCAGCAGTTCAGTCCCCGGGGGTACCTACGAGCAGTACTTC. Protein sequence: CASSSVPGGTYEQYF.

The chain couples TRBV5-1 to TRBJ2-7; TRBD1 is a possible D gene (6 bases). CDR3 length: 13 residues. Germline V gene sequence: CDR1 SGHRS, CDR2 YFSETQ. Deletions cut 4 bases from V and 3 bases from J, with 11 bases between. CDR3 in DNA: TGCGCCAGCAGCGCCCAACAGGGCTACGAGCAGTACTTC. Translated, it gives CASSAQQGYEQYF.